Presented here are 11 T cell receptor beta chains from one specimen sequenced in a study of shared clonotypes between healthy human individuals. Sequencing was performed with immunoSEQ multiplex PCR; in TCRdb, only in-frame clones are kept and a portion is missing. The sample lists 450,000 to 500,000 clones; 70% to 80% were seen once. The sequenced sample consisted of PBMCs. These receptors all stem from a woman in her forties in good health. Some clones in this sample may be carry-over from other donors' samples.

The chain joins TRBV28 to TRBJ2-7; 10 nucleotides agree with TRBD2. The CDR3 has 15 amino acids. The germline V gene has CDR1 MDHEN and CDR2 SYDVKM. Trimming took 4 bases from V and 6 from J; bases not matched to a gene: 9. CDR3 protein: CASSSPSGSRSEQYF. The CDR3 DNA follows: TGTGCCAGCAGTTCCCCTAGCGGGAGTAGGTCCGAGCAGTACTTC. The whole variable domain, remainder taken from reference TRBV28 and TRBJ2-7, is DVKVTQSSRYLVKRTGEKVFLECVQDMDHENMFWYRQDPGLGLRLIYFSYDVKMKEKGDIPEGYSVSREKKERFSLILESASTNQTSMYLCASSSPSGSRSEQYFGPGTRLTVT.

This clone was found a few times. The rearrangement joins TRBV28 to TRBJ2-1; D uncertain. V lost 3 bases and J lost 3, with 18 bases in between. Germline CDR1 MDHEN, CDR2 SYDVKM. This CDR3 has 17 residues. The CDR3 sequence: CASSFGRARPNYNEQFF. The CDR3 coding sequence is TGTGCCAGCAGTTTTGGTCGGGCCAGGCCTAACTACAATGAGCAGTTCTTC.

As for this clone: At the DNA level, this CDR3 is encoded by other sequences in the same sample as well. For the CDR3, the DNA is TGTGCCAGCAGCTTGGTGGCTCAAGAGACCCAGTACTTC. As protein: CASSLVAQETQYF. This chain connects TRBV5-4 to TRBJ2-5; D unresolved. The V end was cut by 0 bases, the J end by 2 bases, with 5 bases between. The CDR3 runs to 13 residues. Germline assignment: CDR1 SGHNT and CDR2 YYREEE (reference sequence).

CDR3 amino acids: CASGTGGLNQPQHF. The CDR3 DNA reads as TGTGCCAGCGGGACAGGGGGCCTCAATCAGCCCCAGCATTTT. The chain recombines TRBV7-2 with TRBJ1-5; 12 bases match TRBD1. The V segment lost 8 bases and the J segment 3 bases; nucleotides outside the gene matches: 2. The CDR3 loop spans 14 amino acids. CDR1 and CDR2 from the germline V gene are SGHTA and FQGNSA.

CDR3 in DNA: TGTGCCAGCAGCCTCAGGGCTAACTATGGCTACACCTTC. Protein product: CASSLRANYGYTF. The chain couples TRBV5-8 to TRBJ1-2, with D tentatively TRBD1 (5 bases). Between the trimmed V and J ends, which lost 4 bases and 0 bases, there was a span of 7 bases. Germline values: CDR1 SGHTS, CDR2 YDEGEE. The CDR3 spans 13 residues.

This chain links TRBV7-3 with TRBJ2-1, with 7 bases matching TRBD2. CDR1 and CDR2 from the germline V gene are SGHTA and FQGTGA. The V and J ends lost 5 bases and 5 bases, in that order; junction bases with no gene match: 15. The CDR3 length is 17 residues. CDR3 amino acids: CASSKLAAPGTNNEQFF. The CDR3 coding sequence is TGTGCCAGCAGCAAGTTAGCGGCCCCAGGGACTAACAATGAGCAGTTCTTC.

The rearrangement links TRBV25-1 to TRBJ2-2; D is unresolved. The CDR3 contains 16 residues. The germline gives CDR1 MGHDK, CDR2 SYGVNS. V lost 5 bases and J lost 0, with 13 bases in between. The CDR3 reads CASSPRPGSNTGELFF. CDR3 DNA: TGTGCCAGCAGTCCCCGACCCGGATCGAACACCGGGGAGCTGTTTTTT. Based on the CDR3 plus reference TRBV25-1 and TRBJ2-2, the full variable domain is EADIYQTPRYLVIGTGKKITLECSQTMGHDKMYWYQQDPGMELHLIHYSYGVNSTEKGDLSSESTVSRIRTEHFPLTLESARPSHTSQYLCASSPRPGSNTGELFFGEGSRLTVL.

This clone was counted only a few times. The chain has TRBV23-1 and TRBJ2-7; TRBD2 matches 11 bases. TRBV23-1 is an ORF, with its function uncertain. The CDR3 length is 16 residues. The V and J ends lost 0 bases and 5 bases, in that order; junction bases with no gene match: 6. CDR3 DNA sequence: TGCGCCAGCAGTCAATCGGTTAGCGGGAGGGTCCACGAGCAGTACTTC. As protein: CASSQSVSGRVHEQYF.

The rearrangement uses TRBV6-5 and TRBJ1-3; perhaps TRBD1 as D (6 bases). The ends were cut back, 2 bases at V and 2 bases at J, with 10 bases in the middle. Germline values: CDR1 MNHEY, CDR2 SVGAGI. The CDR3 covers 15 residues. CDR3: CASSYDRSPGNTIYF. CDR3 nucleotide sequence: TGTGCCAGCAGTTACGACAGGTCCCCTGGAAACACCATATATTTT.

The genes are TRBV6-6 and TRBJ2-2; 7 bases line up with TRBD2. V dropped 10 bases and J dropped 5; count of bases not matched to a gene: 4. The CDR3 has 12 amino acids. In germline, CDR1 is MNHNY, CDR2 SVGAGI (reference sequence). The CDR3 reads CATGRGTGELFF. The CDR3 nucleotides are TGTGCCACAGGGCGGGGGACCGGGGAGCTGTTTTTT.

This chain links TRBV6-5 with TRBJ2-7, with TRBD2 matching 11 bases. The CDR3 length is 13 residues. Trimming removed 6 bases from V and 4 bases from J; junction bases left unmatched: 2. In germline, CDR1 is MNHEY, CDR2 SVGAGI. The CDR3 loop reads CASSRTSGYEQYF. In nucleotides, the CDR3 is TGTGCCAGCAGCCGGACTAGCGGGTACGAGCAGTACTTC.